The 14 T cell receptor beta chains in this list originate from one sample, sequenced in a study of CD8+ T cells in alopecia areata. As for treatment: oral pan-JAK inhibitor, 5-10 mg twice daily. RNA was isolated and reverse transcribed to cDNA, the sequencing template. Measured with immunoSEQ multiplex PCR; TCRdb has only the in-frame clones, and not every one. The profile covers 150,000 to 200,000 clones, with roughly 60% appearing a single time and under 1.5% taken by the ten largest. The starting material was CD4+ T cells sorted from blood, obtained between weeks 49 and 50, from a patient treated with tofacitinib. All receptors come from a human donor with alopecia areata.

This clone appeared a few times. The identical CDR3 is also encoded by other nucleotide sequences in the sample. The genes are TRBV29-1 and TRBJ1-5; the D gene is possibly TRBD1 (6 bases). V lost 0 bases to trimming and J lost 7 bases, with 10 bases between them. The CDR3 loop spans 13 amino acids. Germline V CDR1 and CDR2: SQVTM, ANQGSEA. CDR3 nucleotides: TGCAGCGTTGAAGAAGGGGGTGGGCAGCCCCAGCATTTT. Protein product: CSVEEGGGQPQHF.

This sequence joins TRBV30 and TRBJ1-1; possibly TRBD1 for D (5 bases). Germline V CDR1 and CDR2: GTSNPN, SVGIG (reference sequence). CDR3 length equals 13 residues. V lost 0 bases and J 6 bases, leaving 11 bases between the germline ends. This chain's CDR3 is CAWSVRGKAEAFF. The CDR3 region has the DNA TGTGCCTGGAGTGTACGGGGGAAGGCTGAAGCTTTCTTT.

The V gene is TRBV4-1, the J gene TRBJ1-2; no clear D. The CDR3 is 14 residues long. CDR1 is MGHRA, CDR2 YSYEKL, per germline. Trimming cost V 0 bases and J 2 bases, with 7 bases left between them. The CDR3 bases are TGCGCCAGCAGCCAAGAGACTGAGAACTATGGCTACACCTTC. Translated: CASSQETENYGYTF.

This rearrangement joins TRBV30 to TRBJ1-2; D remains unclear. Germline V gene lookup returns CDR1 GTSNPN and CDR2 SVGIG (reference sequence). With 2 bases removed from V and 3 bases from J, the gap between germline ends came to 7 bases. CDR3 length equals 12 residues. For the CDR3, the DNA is TGTGCCTGGAGTAAGGCGTACTATGGCTACACCTTC. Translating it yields CAWSKAYYGYTF.

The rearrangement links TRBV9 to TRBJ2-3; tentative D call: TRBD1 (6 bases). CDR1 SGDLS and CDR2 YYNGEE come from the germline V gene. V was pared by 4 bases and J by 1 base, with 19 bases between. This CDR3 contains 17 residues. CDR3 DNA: TGTGCCAGCAGCCAATATGGCAGGGGTCTTGGCACAGATACGCAGTATTTT. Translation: CASSQYGRGLGTDTQYF.

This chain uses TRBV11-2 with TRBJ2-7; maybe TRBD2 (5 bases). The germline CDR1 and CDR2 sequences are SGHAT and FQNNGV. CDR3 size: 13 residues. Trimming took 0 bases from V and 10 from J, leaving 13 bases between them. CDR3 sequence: CASSLDMRARQYF. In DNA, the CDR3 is TGTGCCAGCAGCTTAGATATGCGGGCACGACAGTACTTC.

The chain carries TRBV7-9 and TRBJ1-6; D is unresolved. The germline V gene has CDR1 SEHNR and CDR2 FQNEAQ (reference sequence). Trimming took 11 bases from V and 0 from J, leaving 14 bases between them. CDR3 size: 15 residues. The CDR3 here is CASCREGSYNSPLHF. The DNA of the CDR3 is TGTGCCTCCTGTCGGGAGGGCTCCTATAATTCACCCCTCCACTTT.

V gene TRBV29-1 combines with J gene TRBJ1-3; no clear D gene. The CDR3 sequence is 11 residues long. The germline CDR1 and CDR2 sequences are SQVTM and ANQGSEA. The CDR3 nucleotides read TGCAGTACTGCCTCTGGAAACACCATATATTTT. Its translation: CSTASGNTIYF.

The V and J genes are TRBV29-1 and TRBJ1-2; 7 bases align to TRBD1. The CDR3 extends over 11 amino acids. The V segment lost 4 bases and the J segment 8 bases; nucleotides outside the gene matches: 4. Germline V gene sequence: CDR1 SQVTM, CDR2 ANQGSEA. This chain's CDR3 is CSVGTGWGYTF. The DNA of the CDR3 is TGCAGCGTTGGGACAGGATGGGGCTACACCTTC.

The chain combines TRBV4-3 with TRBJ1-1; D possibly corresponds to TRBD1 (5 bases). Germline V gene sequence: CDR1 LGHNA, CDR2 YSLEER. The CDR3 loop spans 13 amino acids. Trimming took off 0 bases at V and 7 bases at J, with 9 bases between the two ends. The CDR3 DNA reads TGCGCCAGCAGCCAAGAGTGGGGGGTTGAAGCTTTCTTT. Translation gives CASSQEWGVEAFF.

The CDR3 loop is CSVAPGQGLETQYF. CDR3 nucleotides: TGCAGCGTTGCCCCGGGACAGGGTCTTGAGACGCAGTATTTT. The chain combines TRBV29-1 with TRBJ2-3, with 9 bases that match TRBD1. Trimming removed 4 bases from V and 9 bases from J; junction bases left unmatched: 11. Germline V lookup: CDR1 SQVTM, CDR2 ANQGSEA. The CDR3 has 14 residues.

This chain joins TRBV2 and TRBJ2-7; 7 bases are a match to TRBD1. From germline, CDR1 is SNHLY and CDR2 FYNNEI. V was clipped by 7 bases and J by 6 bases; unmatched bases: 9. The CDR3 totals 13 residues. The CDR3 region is CASKETGSLEQYF. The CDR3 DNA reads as TGTGCCAGCAAGGAGACAGGGTCCCTCGAGCAGTACTTC.

The CDR3 region is CASSLVMANQPQHF. CDR3 in DNA: TGTGCCAGCAGCTTGGTAATGGCCAATCAGCCCCAGCATTTT. This chain links TRBV5-5 with TRBJ1-5; D not certain. Germline V CDR1 and CDR2: SGHKS, YYEKEE (reference sequence). The CDR3 is 14 amino acids. V was pared by 0 bases and J by 3 bases, with 7 bases between.

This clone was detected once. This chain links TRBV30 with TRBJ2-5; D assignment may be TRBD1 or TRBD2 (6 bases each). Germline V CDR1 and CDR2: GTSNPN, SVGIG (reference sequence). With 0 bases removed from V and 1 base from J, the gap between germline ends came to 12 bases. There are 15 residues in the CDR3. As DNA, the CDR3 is TGTGCCTGGAGTGTAGGGGGGCTGTCCCAAGAGACCCAGTACTTC. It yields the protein CAWSVGGLSQETQYF.